This entry concerns a single TCR beta chain. This entry belongs to a study of technical replicates of blood from four donors. The V and J ends lost 4 bases and 6 bases, in that order; junction bases with no gene match: 9. The CDR3 is 15 residues long. Per the germline V gene, CDR1 is MDHEN and CDR2 is SYDVKM. Profiling relied on immunoSEQ multiplex PCR, and the TCRdb table lists in-frame clones only, not all of them. The sample shows roughly 76,000 clones, 90% to 95% of them seen only once. The material sequenced was T cells isolated from PBMCs. The chain uses TRBV28 and TRBJ1-5, with 7 bases matching TRBD1. The TCR originated in a human donor in good health. CDR3 amino acids: CASSWDSLGSQPQHF. CDR3 in DNA: TGTGCCAGCAGTTGGGACAGTCTAGGGAGTCAGCCCCAGCATTTT.